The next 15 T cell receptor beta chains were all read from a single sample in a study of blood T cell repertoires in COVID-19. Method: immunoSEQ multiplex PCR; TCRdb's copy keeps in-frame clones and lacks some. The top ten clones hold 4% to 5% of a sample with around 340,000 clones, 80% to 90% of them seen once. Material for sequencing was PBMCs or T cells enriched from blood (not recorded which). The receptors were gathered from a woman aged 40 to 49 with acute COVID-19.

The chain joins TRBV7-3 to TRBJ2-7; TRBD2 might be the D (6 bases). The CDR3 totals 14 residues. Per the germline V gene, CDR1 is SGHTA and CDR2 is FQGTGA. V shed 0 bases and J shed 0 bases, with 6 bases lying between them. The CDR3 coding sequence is TGTGCCAGCAGCTTAACTAGCGGCTCCTACGAGCAGTACTTC. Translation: CASSLTSGSYEQYF. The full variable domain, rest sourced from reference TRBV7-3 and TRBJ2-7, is GAGVSQTPSNKVTEKGKYVELRCDPISGHTALYWYRQSLGQGPEFLIYFQGTGAADDSGLPNDRFFAVRPEGSVSTLKIQRTERGDSAVYLCASSLTSGSYEQYFGPGTRLTVT.

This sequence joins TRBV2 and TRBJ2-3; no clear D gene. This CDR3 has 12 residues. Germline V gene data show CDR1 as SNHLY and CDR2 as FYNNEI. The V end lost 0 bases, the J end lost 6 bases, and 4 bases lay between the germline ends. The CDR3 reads CASSEAQDTQYF. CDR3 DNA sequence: TGTGCCAGCAGTGAAGCGCAGGATACGCAGTATTTT.

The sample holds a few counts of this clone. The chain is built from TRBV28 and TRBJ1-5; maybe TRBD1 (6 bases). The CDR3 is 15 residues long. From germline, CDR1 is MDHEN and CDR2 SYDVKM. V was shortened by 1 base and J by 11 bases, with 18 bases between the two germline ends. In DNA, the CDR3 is TGTGCCAGCAGTTTATATGGGGGGGCTACAGGGACCCAGCATTTT. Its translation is CASSLYGGATGTQHF.

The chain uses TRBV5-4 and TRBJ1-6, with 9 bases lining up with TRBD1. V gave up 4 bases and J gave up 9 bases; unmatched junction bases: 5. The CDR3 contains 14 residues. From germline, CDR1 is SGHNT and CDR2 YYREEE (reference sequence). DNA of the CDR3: TGTGCCAGCAGCACGGGACAGGGTTTTTCACCCCTCCACTTT. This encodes CASSTGQGFSPLHF.

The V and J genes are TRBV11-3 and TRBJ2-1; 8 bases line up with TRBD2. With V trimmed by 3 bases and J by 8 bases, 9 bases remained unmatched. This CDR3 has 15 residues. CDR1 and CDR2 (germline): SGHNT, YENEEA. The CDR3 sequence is CASSLASGSADEQFF. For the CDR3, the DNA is TGTGCCAGCAGCTTGGCAAGCGGGAGTGCGGATGAGCAGTTCTTC.

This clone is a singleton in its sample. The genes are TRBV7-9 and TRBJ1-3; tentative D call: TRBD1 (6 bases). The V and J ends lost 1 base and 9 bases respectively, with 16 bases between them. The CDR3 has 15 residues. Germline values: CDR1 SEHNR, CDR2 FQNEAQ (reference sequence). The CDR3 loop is CASSLDGQSAVTIYF. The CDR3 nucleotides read TGTGCCAGCAGCTTAGACGGACAGTCGGCGGTCACCATATATTTT.

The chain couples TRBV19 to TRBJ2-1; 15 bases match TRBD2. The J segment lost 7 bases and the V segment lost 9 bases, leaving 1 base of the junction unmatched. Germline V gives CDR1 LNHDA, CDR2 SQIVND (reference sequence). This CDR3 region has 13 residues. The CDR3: CASGTSGRNEQFF. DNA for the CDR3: TGTGCCAGCGGGACTAGCGGGAGGAATGAGCAGTTCTTC.

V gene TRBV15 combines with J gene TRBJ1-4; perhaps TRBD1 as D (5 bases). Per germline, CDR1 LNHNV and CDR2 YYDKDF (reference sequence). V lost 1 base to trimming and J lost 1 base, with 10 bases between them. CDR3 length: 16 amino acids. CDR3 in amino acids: CATSRGSRVTNEKLFF. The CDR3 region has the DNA TGTGCCACCAGCAGAGGATCCAGGGTAACTAATGAAAAACTGTTTTTT.

CDR3 residues: CASSYLQGFNADTQYF. For the CDR3, the DNA is TGTGCCAGCAGCTATCTACAGGGTTTTAACGCAGATACGCAGTATTTT. The rearrangement joins TRBV7-2 to TRBJ2-3, with D possibly matching TRBD1 (6 bases). The germline V and J ends were trimmed by 4 bases and 4 bases, with 18 bases remaining between them. Germline values: CDR1 SGHTA, CDR2 FQGNSA. This CDR3 region has 16 residues.

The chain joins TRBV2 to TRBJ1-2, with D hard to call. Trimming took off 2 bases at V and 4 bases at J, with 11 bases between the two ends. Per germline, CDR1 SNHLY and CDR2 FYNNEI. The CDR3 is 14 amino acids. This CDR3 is CASSENNSLYGYTF. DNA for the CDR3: TGTGCCAGCAGTGAAAATAACAGCCTCTATGGCTACACCTTC.

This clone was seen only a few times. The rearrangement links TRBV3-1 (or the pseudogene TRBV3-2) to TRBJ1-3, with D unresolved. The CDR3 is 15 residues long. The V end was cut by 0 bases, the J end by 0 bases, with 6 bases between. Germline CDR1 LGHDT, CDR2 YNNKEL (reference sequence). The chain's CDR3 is CASSQDRVSGNTIYF. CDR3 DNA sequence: TGTGCCAGCAGCCAAGATCGGGTCTCTGGAAACACCATATATTTT.

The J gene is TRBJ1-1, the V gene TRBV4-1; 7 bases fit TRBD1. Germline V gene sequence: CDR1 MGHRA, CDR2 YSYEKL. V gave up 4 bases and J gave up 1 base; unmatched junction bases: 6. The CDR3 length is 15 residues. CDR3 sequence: CASSLDRTGNTEAFF. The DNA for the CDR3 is TGCGCCAGCAGCCTCGACCGGACAGGGAACACTGAAGCTTTCTTT.

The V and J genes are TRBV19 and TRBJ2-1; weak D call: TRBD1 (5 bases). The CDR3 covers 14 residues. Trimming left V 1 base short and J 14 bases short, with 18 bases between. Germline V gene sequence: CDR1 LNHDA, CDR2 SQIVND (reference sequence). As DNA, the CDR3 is TGTGCCAGTAGTATAGGCCAGGGTATAGTCGCTAAGTTCTTC. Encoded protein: CASSIGQGIVAKFF.

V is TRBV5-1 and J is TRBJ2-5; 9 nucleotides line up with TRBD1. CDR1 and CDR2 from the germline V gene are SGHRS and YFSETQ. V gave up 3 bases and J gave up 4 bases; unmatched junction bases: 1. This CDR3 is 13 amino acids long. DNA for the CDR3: TGCGCCAGCAGCTCGACAGGGGGAGAGACCCAGTACTTC. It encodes CASSSTGGETQYF.

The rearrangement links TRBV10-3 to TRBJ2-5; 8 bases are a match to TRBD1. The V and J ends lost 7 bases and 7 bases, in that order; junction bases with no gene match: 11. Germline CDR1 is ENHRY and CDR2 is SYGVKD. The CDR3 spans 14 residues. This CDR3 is CAINNQGAIGTQYF. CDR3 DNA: TGTGCCATCAATAATCAGGGGGCTATAGGGACCCAGTACTTC.